The text below deals with one T cell receptor beta chain. These data come from a study of control samples from healthy donors and cancer patients. The method was immunoSEQ multiplex PCR; TCRdb's version includes in-frame clones alone and lacks a portion of them. The sample has about 410,000 clones, around 90% seen once. Material: PBMCs. The source of this sequence is a man in his forties or fifties with head and neck cancer.

The CDR3 coding sequence is TGTGCCAGCAGTATAGACAGCACTAGATCACCCCTCCACTTT. Translating it yields CASSIDSTRSPLHF. The V gene is TRBV2, the J gene TRBJ1-6; D is possibly TRBD1 (5 bases). V was clipped by 5 bases and J by 10 bases, with 15 bases between them. The CDR3 sequence is 14 residues long. Germline V gives CDR1 SNHLY, CDR2 FYNNEI.